This T cell receptor beta chain came from a study of T cell responses to AZD1222 COVID-19 vaccine. Study-level findings and limits: Seropositive AZD1222 recipients at baseline numbered only five to seven. Repertoire sampling occurred only after the peak T cell response. When two AZD1222 doses had been given, Spike-specific TCR breadth and depth rose. As reported, nearly half of all spike-specific TCRs target variant regions that are unmutated.

Clones were sequenced by immunoSEQ multiplex PCR, and TCRdb holds only the in-frame ones, with some missing. The table lists about 97,000 clones, about nine tenths of them singletons. Germline V gene sequence: CDR1 SGHTA, CDR2 FQGNSA. The V and J ends lost 5 bases and 7 bases, in that order; junction bases with no gene match: 17. The CDR3 is made up of 17 amino acids. Turning to this clone: Its target is not known.

Source: peripheral blood, taken on day 0 of AZD1222 vaccination. This receptor was identified in an adult in good health. This chain links TRBV7-2 with TRBJ1-2; 9 positions match TRBD1. CDR3 loop: CASSPQTGGGRLSGYTF. For the CDR3, the DNA is TGTGCCAGCAGCCCCCAAACAGGGGGCGGAAGGTTGAGTGGCTACACCTTC.